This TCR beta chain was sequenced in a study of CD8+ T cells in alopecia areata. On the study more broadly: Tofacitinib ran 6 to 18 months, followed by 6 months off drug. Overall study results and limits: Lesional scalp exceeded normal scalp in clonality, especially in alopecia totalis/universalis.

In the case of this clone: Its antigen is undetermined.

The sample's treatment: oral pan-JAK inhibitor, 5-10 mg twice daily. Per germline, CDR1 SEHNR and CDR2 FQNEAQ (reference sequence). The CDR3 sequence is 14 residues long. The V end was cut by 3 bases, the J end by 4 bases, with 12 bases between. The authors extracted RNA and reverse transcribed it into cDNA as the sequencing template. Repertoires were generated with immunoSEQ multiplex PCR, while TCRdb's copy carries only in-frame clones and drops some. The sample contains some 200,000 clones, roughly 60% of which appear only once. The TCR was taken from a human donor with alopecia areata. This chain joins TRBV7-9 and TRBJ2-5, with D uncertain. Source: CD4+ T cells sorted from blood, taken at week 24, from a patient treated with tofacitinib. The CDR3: CASSFLAIGETQYF. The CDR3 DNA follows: TGTGCCAGCAGCTTTTTAGCTATCGGAGAGACCCAGTACTTC.